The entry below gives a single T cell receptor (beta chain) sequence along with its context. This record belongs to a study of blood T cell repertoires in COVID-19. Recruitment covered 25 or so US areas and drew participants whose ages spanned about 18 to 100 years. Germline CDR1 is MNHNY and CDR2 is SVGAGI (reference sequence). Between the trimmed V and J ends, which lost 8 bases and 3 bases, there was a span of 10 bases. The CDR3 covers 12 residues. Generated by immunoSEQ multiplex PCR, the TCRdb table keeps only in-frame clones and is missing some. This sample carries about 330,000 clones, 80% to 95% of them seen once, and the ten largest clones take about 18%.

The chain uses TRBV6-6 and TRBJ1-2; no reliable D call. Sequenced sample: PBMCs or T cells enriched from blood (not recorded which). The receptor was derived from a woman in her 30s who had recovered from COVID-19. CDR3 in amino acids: CASGPAHYGYTF. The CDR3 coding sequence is TGTGCCAGCGGGCCAGCACACTATGGCTACACCTTC.